The rows below give T cell receptor beta chains drawn from one sample of a study of blood T cell repertoires in COVID-19. Measured with immunoSEQ multiplex PCR; TCRdb has only the in-frame clones, and not every one. The data show over 350,000 clones, more than 85% seen once. Sequencing input: peripheral blood. The source is a woman in her 30s with acute or convalescent COVID-19. CDR3s include the opening cysteine and the closing phenylalanine or tryptophan. Fields, in order: V gene, J gene, clone size, D gene, CDR3 protein, CDR3 DNA. D genes are given only for firm matches. Expanded clones get a size class; other rows say once, few or many, or leave the size out.

v_gene: TRBV9
j_gene: TRBJ2-2
abundance: few
d_gene: -
CDR3aa: CASSVTQGAAGELFF
CDR3nt: TGTGCCAGCAGCGTAACACAGGGAGCGGCCGGGGAGCTGTTTTTT

v_gene: TRBV19
j_gene: TRBJ1-5
abundance: -
d_gene: -
CDR3aa: CASSIDPLASGVQRPQHF
CDR3nt: TGTGCCAGTAGTATAGACCCCCTGGCCTCCGGGGTTCAGAGGCCCCAGCATTTT

v_gene: TRBV14
j_gene: TRBJ2-1
abundance: -
d_gene: -
CDR3aa: CASSQVRNEQFF
CDR3nt: TGTGCCAGCAGCCAAGTGAGGAATGAGCAGTTCTTC

v_gene: TRBV12-3/TRBV12-4
j_gene: TRBJ1-1
abundance: once
d_gene: -
CDR3aa: CASSADTGLGAFF
CDR3nt: TGTGCCAGCAGTGCCGACACAGGGCTGGGAGCTTTCTTT

v_gene: TRBV18
j_gene: TRBJ1-1
abundance: -
d_gene: -
CDR3aa: CASSPNRDMNTEAFF
CDR3nt: TGTGCCAGCTCACCAAACAGGGATATGAACACTGAAGCTTTCTTT

v_gene: TRBV5-1
j_gene: TRBJ2-1
abundance: -
d_gene: -
CDR3aa: CASSLVRTVPKVLNEQFF
CDR3nt: TGCGCCAGCAGCTTGGTTAGGACAGTACCTAAGGTCCTCAATGAGCAGTTCTTC

v_gene: TRBV4-1
j_gene: TRBJ2-7
abundance: few
d_gene: TRBD1
CDR3aa: CASSLGQTSEQYF
CDR3nt: TGCGCCAGCAGTTTGGGACAGACATCCGAGCAGTACTTC

v_gene: TRBV15
j_gene: TRBJ1-5
abundance: -
d_gene: -
CDR3aa: CATSSSLNQPQHF
CDR3nt: TGTGCCACCAGCAGCTCCCTTAATCAGCCCCAGCATTTT

v_gene: TRBV18
j_gene: TRBJ2-7
abundance: -
d_gene: -
CDR3aa: CASSPPSPAYEQYF
CDR3nt: TGTGCCAGCTCACCTCCCTCTCCCGCCTACGAGCAGTACTTC

v_gene: TRBV2
j_gene: TRBJ1-2
abundance: -
d_gene: -
CDR3aa: CASSKGQPLGYGYTF
CDR3nt: TGCGCCAGCAGTAAAGGACAGCCGCTAGGGTATGGCTACACCTTC

v_gene: TRBV7-9
j_gene: TRBJ1-2
abundance: once
d_gene: -
CDR3aa: CASSLARDYGYTF
CDR3nt: TGTGCCAGCAGCTTAGCGCGGGATTATGGCTACACCTTC

v_gene: TRBV27
j_gene: TRBJ2-7
abundance: -
d_gene: TRBD2
CDR3aa: CASRDSGGTGEQYF
CDR3nt: TGTGCCAGCCGAGATAGCGGGGGTACGGGAGAGCAGTACTTC

v_gene: TRBV30
j_gene: TRBJ2-1
abundance: -
d_gene: TRBD2
CDR3aa: CAWSEKTGLASNEQFF
CDR3nt: TGTGCCTGGAGTGAAAAAACGGGACTAGCGTCCAATGAGCAGTTCTTC

v_gene: TRBV27
j_gene: TRBJ1-6
abundance: -
d_gene: TRBD1
CDR3aa: CASRAGTASPPLHF
CDR3nt: TGTGCCAGCAGAGCCGGGACAGCTTCTCCACCCCTCCACTTT

v_gene: TRBV11-1
j_gene: TRBJ2-2
abundance: -
d_gene: -
CDR3aa: CASRKIQGTGELFF
CDR3nt: TGTGCCAGCAGAAAAATCCAGGGAACCGGGGAGCTGTTTTTT

v_gene: TRBV6-1
j_gene: TRBJ2-7
abundance: -
d_gene: -
CDR3aa: CASSESRGRPYEQYF
CDR3nt: TGTGCCAGCAGTGAAAGCAGAGGGCGTCCCTACGAGCAGTACTTC

v_gene: TRBV5-5
j_gene: TRBJ1-6
abundance: -
d_gene: -
CDR3aa: CASNRVRDSPLHF
CDR3nt: TGTGCCAGCAACAGGGTTCGGGATTCACCCCTCCACTTT

v_gene: TRBV2
j_gene: TRBJ2-5
abundance: -
d_gene: TRBD2
CDR3aa: CASNWASGGSQETQYF
CDR3nt: TGTGCCAGCAACTGGGCTAGCGGGGGGTCGCAAGAGACCCAGTACTTC

v_gene: TRBV6-5
j_gene: TRBJ2-1
abundance: -
d_gene: TRBD2
CDR3aa: CASSRTSGVFSEQFF
CDR3nt: TGTGCCAGCAGCCGTACTAGCGGGGTATTCTCCGAGCAGTTCTTC

v_gene: TRBV7-8
j_gene: TRBJ1-1
abundance: -
d_gene: -
CDR3aa: CASSFPQRETEAFF
CDR3nt: TGTGCCAGCAGCTTTCCACAGAGGGAGACTGAAGCTTTCTTT

v_gene: TRBV28
j_gene: TRBJ1-1
abundance: -
d_gene: -
CDR3aa: CAIRSGVNTEAFF
CDR3nt: TGTGCCATCAGGAGCGGGGTGAACACTGAAGCTTTCTTT

v_gene: TRBV10-3
j_gene: TRBJ2-5
abundance: -
d_gene: -
CDR3aa: CAIRQGPQETQYF
CDR3nt: TGTGCCATCAGGCAGGGGCCACAAGAGACCCAGTACTTC

v_gene: TRBV12-3/TRBV12-4
j_gene: TRBJ1-1
abundance: -
d_gene: -
CDR3aa: CASSLDRARAFF
CDR3nt: TGTGCCAGCAGTTTAGACAGGGCGCGGGCTTTCTTT

v_gene: TRBV24-1
j_gene: TRBJ1-1
abundance: -
d_gene: TRBD1
CDR3aa: CATSGQPQGYTEAFF
CDR3nt: TGTGCCACCAGTGGTCAACCACAGGGGTACACTGAAGCTTTCTTT

v_gene: TRBV12-5
j_gene: TRBJ2-1
abundance: once
d_gene: -
CDR3aa: CASGLSRNMNEQFF
CDR3nt: TGTGCTAGTGGTTTGAGCAGGAACATGAATGAGCAGTTCTTC

v_gene: TRBV10-3
j_gene: TRBJ1-2
abundance: -
d_gene: TRBD1
CDR3aa: CAIRDGTGSYGYTF
CDR3nt: TGTGCCATCAGAGACGGGACAGGGAGCTATGGCTACACCTTC

v_gene: TRBV19
j_gene: TRBJ2-1
abundance: -
d_gene: TRBD2
CDR3aa: CASSPGLARGPPNEQFF
CDR3nt: TGTGCCAGTAGTCCGGGACTAGCGCGGGGTCCCCCCAATGAGCAGTTCTTC

v_gene: TRBV3-1/TRBV3-2
j_gene: TRBJ1-2
abundance: -
d_gene: -
CDR3aa: CASSQEGGASIYGYTF
CDR3nt: TGTGCCAGCAGCCAAGAGGGGGGGGCAAGTATCTATGGCTACACCTTC

v_gene: TRBV6-5
j_gene: TRBJ2-1
abundance: -
d_gene: TRBD2
CDR3aa: CASSSGGPPREQFF
CDR3nt: TGTGCCAGCAGTAGCGGGGGCCCCCCAAGAGAGCAGTTCTTC

v_gene: TRBV4-1
j_gene: TRBJ2-7
abundance: -
d_gene: TRBD2
CDR3aa: CASSHDTSGGASNEQYF
CDR3nt: TGCGCCAGCAGCCACGACACTAGCGGGGGGGCCTCCAACGAGCAGTACTTC

v_gene: TRBV9
j_gene: TRBJ1-5
abundance: -
d_gene: -
CDR3aa: CASSETGNSNQPQHF
CDR3nt: TGTGCCAGCAGCGAAACAGGGAATAGCAATCAGCCCCAGCATTTT

v_gene: TRBV2
j_gene: TRBJ1-4
abundance: -
d_gene: -
CDR3aa: CASRGLGVSNEKLFF
CDR3nt: TGTGCCAGCCGGGGGTTGGGGGTCTCTAATGAAAAACTGTTTTTT

v_gene: TRBV30
j_gene: TRBJ1-1
abundance: -
d_gene: -
CDR3aa: CAWTPLRGTEAFF
CDR3nt: TGTGCCTGGACCCCCTTAAGAGGCACTGAAGCTTTCTTT

v_gene: TRBV5-1
j_gene: TRBJ2-3
abundance: -
d_gene: TRBD2
CDR3aa: CASSYGILTSGGSDTQYF
CDR3nt: TGCGCCAGCAGTTATGGCATCCTGACTAGCGGGGGTTCTGATACGCAGTATTTT

v_gene: TRBV20-1
j_gene: TRBJ1-5
abundance: -
d_gene: -
CDR3aa: CSASPGGNQPQHF
CDR3nt: TGCAGTGCTAGTCCAGGGGGCAATCAGCCCCAGCATTTT

v_gene: TRBV5-1
j_gene: TRBJ2-5
abundance: -
d_gene: -
CDR3aa: CASSARAGATSQETQYF
CDR3nt: TGCGCCAGCAGCGCAAGGGCAGGGGCTACTTCCCAAGAGACCCAGTACTTC

v_gene: TRBV7-3
j_gene: TRBJ2-7
abundance: -
d_gene: -
CDR3aa: CASRIREQYF
CDR3nt: TGTGCCAGCAGAATCCGCGAGCAGTACTTC

v_gene: TRBV7-6
j_gene: TRBJ2-2
abundance: -
d_gene: -
CDR3aa: CASSGVQGGTGELFF
CDR3nt: TGTGCCAGCAGCGGAGTTCAGGGAGGCACCGGGGAGCTGTTTTTT

v_gene: TRBV24-1
j_gene: TRBJ1-5
abundance: -
d_gene: -
CDR3aa: CATSDGGGNQPQHF
CDR3nt: TGTGCCACCAGTGACGGGGGGGGGAATCAGCCCCAGCATTTT

v_gene: TRBV5-1
j_gene: TRBJ1-1
abundance: -
d_gene: -
CDR3aa: CASSPGDTNTEAFF
CDR3nt: TGCGCCAGTTCCCCCGGTGACACGAACACTGAAGCTTTCTTT

v_gene: TRBV19
j_gene: TRBJ1-5
abundance: -
d_gene: TRBD1
CDR3aa: CASSSRTGGNQPQHF
CDR3nt: TGTGCCAGTAGTAGTCGGACAGGGGGCAATCAGCCCCAGCATTTT

v_gene: TRBV2
j_gene: TRBJ1-4
abundance: -
d_gene: -
CDR3aa: CASKETRNEKLFF
CDR3nt: TGTGCCAGCAAAGAAACACGAAATGAAAAACTGTTTTTT

v_gene: TRBV11-2
j_gene: TRBJ2-3
abundance: -
d_gene: TRBD2
CDR3aa: CASSSSGGGPRTDTQYF
CDR3nt: TGTGCCAGCAGCTCTAGCGGGGGGGGGCCTCGCACAGATACGCAGTATTTT

v_gene: TRBV19
j_gene: TRBJ1-2
abundance: -
d_gene: -
CDR3aa: CASNEGTYGYTF
CDR3nt: TGTGCCAGTAATGAGGGTACCTATGGCTACACCTTC

v_gene: TRBV2
j_gene: TRBJ2-5
abundance: once
d_gene: TRBD2
CDR3aa: CASMVAGGLEETQYF
CDR3nt: TGTGCCAGCATGGTTGCGGGGGGGCTGGAGGAGACCCAGTACTTC

v_gene: TRBV4-1
j_gene: TRBJ2-5
abundance: -
d_gene: TRBD2
CDR3aa: CASSQDLGTSDQETQYF
CDR3nt: TGCGCCAGCAGCCAAGATTTGGGGACTAGCGACCAAGAGACCCAGTACTTC

v_gene: TRBV9
j_gene: TRBJ2-3
abundance: -
d_gene: TRBD2
CDR3aa: CASSGGGGADTQYF
CDR3nt: TGTGCCAGCAGCGGAGGCGGGGGAGCAGATACGCAGTATTTT

v_gene: TRBV10-2
j_gene: TRBJ2-2
abundance: once
d_gene: -
CDR3aa: CASNDREEELFF
CDR3nt: TGCGCCAGCAACGACAGGGAGGAGGAGCTGTTTTTT

v_gene: TRBV12-5
j_gene: TRBJ2-3
abundance: -
d_gene: -
CDR3aa: CASGHQDTQYF
CDR3nt: TGTGCTAGTGGTCATCAGGATACGCAGTATTTT

v_gene: TRBV11-2
j_gene: TRBJ2-7
abundance: -
d_gene: TRBD2
CDR3aa: CASSLGRTSGGAEQYF
CDR3nt: TGTGCCAGCAGCTTAGGGCGAACTAGCGGGGGCGCCGAGCAGTACTTC

v_gene: TRBV6-6
j_gene: TRBJ2-6
abundance: -
d_gene: -
CDR3aa: CASSYGGTSGANVLTF
CDR3nt: TGTGCCAGCAGTTACGGGGGGACTTCTGGGGCCAACGTCCTGACTTTC

v_gene: TRBV2
j_gene: TRBJ2-1
abundance: once
d_gene: TRBD2
CDR3aa: CASSEEGGGAYEQFF
CDR3nt: TGTGCCAGCAGTGAGGAGGGCGGGGGGGCATATGAGCAGTTCTTC

v_gene: TRBV9
j_gene: TRBJ1-6
abundance: -
d_gene: -
CDR3aa: CASSVEPSNSPLHF
CDR3nt: TGTGCCAGCAGCGTAGAACCGAGTAATTCACCCCTCCACTTT

v_gene: TRBV4-1
j_gene: TRBJ1-2
abundance: once
d_gene: -
CDR3aa: CASSQNRENYGYTF
CDR3nt: TGCGCCAGCAGCCAAAACAGGGAGAACTATGGCTACACCTTC